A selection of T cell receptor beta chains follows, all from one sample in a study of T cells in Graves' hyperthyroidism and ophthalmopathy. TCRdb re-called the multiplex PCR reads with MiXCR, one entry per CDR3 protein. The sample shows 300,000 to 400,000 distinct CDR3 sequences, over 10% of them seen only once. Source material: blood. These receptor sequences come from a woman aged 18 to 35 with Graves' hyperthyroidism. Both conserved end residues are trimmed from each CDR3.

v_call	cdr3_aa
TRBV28	ASSSRAFSGNTIY
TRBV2	ASSEGAVHEQY
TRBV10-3	AISVRGSFADEQF
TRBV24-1	ATSPGWGEETQY
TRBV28	ASSFRERYGYT
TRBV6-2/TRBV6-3	ASRPTPVYGYT
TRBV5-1	ASSVDPGSGGGRNEQF
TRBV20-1	SARDTRGKRASPLH
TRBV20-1	SASPAGGVDTQY
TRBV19	ASSMRGLMNTEAF
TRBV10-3	ATKTSGSTNEQF
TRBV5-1	ASSNGGGFYNEQF
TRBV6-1	ASSELVDRIKH
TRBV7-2	ASNAIRDTYGYT
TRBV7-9	ASSSGYTGELF
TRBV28	ASRPSGPYEQY
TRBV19	ASSTSWRGAWQPQH